A few counts support the clone carrying this T cell receptor beta chain. The antigen remains undetermined. This specimen comes from a study of blood T cells in healthy people across ages. Study conclusions and caveats: Diversity of TCR beta correlated strongly with naive T cell percentage.

Next came a second PCR, run for about 7 to 12 cycles, which used a sample-barcoded 5' primer along with a J-beta primer mix. MiXCR, applied by TCRdb to the 5' RACE reads, yields one record per CDR3 protein. This sample yields 1.4 million or so distinct CDR3 sequences, of which 35% to 45% are seen a single time; less than 5% belongs to the top ten. V lost 3 bases, J lost 6 bases, and 7 bases lay in between. Germline V gene data show CDR1 as SGHAT and CDR2 as FQNNGV. The CDR3 has 12 residues. The rearrangement links TRBV11-2 to TRBJ2-3; no firm D call. The sequencing input was blood. The origin of this receptor is a young woman in good health. CDR3 region: CASSFNDDTQYF. In DNA, the CDR3 is TGTGCCAGCAGCTTTAACGACGATACGCAGTATTTT. The full variable domain, completed using reference TRBV11-2 and TRBJ2-3, is EAGVAQSPRYKIIEKRQSVAFWCNPISGHATLYWYQQILGQGPKLLIQFQNNGVVDDSQLPKDRFSAERLKGVDSTLKIQPAKLEDSAVYLCASSFNDDTQYFGPGTRLTVL.